Following are 20 T cell receptor beta chains from one sample sequenced in a study of regulatory T cells in long-lasting Graves disease. Time point of the sample: persistent/refractory GD, antithyroid drugs over 5 years with positive TRAb. The TCR library was prepared using RNA isolated from PBMCs. Through Arm-PCR of CDR3 regions and iRepertoire HTBI primers, TCR beta libraries were built. TCRdb itself ran the multiplex PCR reads through MiXCR, one entry per CDR3 protein. Of under 500,000 distinct CDR3 sequences detected, 20% to 25% appear once; the ten largest clones hold approximately 7.8%. Source: peripheral blood mononuclear cells (PBMCs), taken when the disease was refractory, from a patient treated with antithyroid drugs. These receptors all stem from a female donor with Graves disease.

The chain couples TRBV4-1 to TRBJ2-5; 9 bases are a match to TRBD1. The J segment lost 1 base and the V segment lost 1 base, leaving 1 base of the junction unmatched. The CDR3 is 15 residues long. The V gene's germline CDR1 is MGHRA and CDR2 YSYEKL. CDR3 residues: CASSQGDRAQETQYF. The CDR3 DNA sequence: TGCGCCAGCAGCCAAGGGGACAGGGCCCAAGAGACCCAGTACTTC.

Of note for this clonotype: Given a much more abundant clone one base away, this may be a read error. The missing conserved phenylalanine or tryptophan at the end of this CDR3 makes a read error likely. The chain couples TRBV5-1 to TRBJ2-7; the D gene is possibly TRBD1 (6 bases). The CDR3 length is 16 residues. Trimming shortened V by 5 bases and J by 3 bases, and 21 bases separated the two germline ends. From germline, CDR1 is SGHRS and CDR2 YFSETQ. The CDR3 protein is CASSSGQLGRGYEQYL. The CDR3 DNA is TGCGCCAGCAGTTCCGGACAGCTCGGTCGTGGCTACGAGCAGTACCTC.

This clonotype was seen a few times. Just one base apart from a much larger clone, this may be a read error. The genes are TRBV6-2 or TRBV6-3 and TRBJ1-5; 8 bases are a match to TRBD1. Per germline, CDR1 MNHEY and CDR2 SVGEGT. With V trimmed by 6 bases and J by 5 bases, 3 bases remained unmatched. CDR3 length: 13 amino acids. The CDR3 loop is CASRETGDQPQHF. CDR3 nucleotide sequence: TGTGCCAGCAGGGAGACAGGGGATCAGCCCCAGCATTTT.

About this clonotype: In this CDR3 the conserved last residue, phenylalanine or tryptophan, is missing, so a read error is likely. V is TRBV6-1 and J is TRBJ1-1, with 9 bases matching TRBD1. CDR3 length: 16 residues. Unmatched junction bases numbered 9, after V lost 5 bases and J lost 2 bases. CDR1 and CDR2 (germline): MNHNS, SASEGT. The DNA for the CDR3 is TGTGCCAGCAGTAGACGCACAGGGGGCGGTAACACTGAAGCTTTCCTT. Protein sequence: CASSRRTGGGNTEAFL.

V is TRBV30 and J is TRBJ2-5; 12 bases fit TRBD1. Unmatched junction bases numbered 8, after V lost 7 bases and J lost 5 bases. This CDR3 region has 14 residues. Germline values: CDR1 GTSNPN, CDR2 SVGIG (reference sequence). CDR3 loop: CASEGQGAFETQYF. The CDR3 bases are TGTGCCTCGGAGGGACAGGGGGCTTTCGAGACCCAGTACTTC.

This clonotype appeared many times. The rearrangement links TRBV6-1 to TRBJ2-4; 9 bases fit TRBD1. J was trimmed by 11 bases and V by 4 bases; bases with no gene match: 3. The CDR3 runs to 12 residues. The V gene's germline CDR1 is MNHNS and CDR2 SASEGT. The CDR3 region is CASSGTGVVQYF. CDR3 DNA: TGTGCCAGCAGTGGGACAGGGGTCGTTCAGTACTTC.

This rearrangement joins TRBV4-2 to TRBJ2-1; 9 nucleotides align to TRBD2. Germline-derived CDR1 and CDR2 are LGHNA and YNFKEQ. CDR3 length: 15 amino acids. V was clipped by 10 bases and J by 4 bases; unmatched bases: 11. CDR3 sequence: CATGSAGGRYNEQFF. The CDR3 coding sequence is TGTGCCACCGGCTCAGCGGGAGGTCGGTACAATGAGCAGTTCTTC.

The rearrangement uses TRBV4-3 and TRBJ2-7; 8 bases align to TRBD1. There are 15 residues in the CDR3. V was pared by 4 bases and J by 9 bases, with 14 bases of the junction left unmatched. CDR1 LGHNA and CDR2 YSLEER come from the germline V gene. DNA of the CDR3: TGCGCCAGCAGCCTCAAGACAGGGGCCCTCGGTGGGCAGTACTTC. Translated: CASSLKTGALGGQYF.

Worth noting for this clonotype: A much larger clone differs by one base, so this may be a read error. Likely a read error: the CDR3 ends without its conserved phenylalanine or tryptophan. This sequence joins TRBV28 and TRBJ2-5; D may be TRBD1 (6 bases). The germline gives CDR1 MDHEN, CDR2 SYDVKM. The CDR3 loop spans 14 amino acids. V gave up 6 bases and J gave up 4 bases, with 15 bases separating them. The CDR3 coding sequence is TGTGCCAGCAGCCTCCGGGACACCGGAGAGACCCAGTACCTC. Protein: CASSLRDTGETQYL.

The chain uses TRBV11-2 and TRBJ2-7, with 10 bases fitting TRBD2. The CDR3 extends over 16 amino acids. The ends lost 1 base at V and 3 bases at J; junction bases unmatched: 6. Germline-derived CDR1 and CDR2 are SGHAT and FQNNGV. CDR3 region: CASSLVSGLADYEQYF. Written as DNA, the CDR3 is TGTGCCAGCAGCTTAGTTTCAGGACTAGCGGACTACGAGCAGTACTTC.

The chain is built from TRBV7-9 and TRBJ2-2; the D gene is possibly TRBD2 (5 bases). Trimming left V 4 bases short and J 3 bases short, with 12 bases between. Germline CDR1 SEHNR, CDR2 FQNEAQ (reference sequence). The CDR3 runs 15 residues. The CDR3 DNA is TGTGCCAGCAGCTCCCCCAGCGGATACACCGGGGAGCTGTTTTTT. Translating gives CASSSPSGYTGELFF.

The V call is TRBV2, the J call TRBJ1-6; 7 positions agree with TRBD1. From germline, CDR1 is SNHLY and CDR2 FYNNEI. CDR3 length: 13 amino acids. V was pared by 5 bases and J by 12 bases, with 7 bases of the junction left unmatched. CDR3 in amino acids: CASSPDRALPLHF. The CDR3 nucleotides are TGTGCCAGCAGTCCTGACAGGGCATTACCCCTCCACTTT.

The chain joins TRBV7-3 to TRBJ2-5; no definite D call. Germline lookup yields CDR1 SGHTA and CDR2 FQGTGA. The CDR3 spans 15 residues. V gave up 2 bases and J gave up 5 bases, with 15 bases separating them. The CDR3 DNA is TGTGCCAGCAGCTTATTCGATGGACCAGTTGAGACCCAGTACTTC. This gives the protein CASSLFDGPVETQYF. Together with reference TRBV7-3 and TRBJ2-5, the CDR3 gives the full variable domain: GAGVSQTPSNKVTEKGKYVELRCDPISGHTALYWYRQSLGQGPEFLIYFQGTGAADDSGLPNDRFFAVRPEGSVSTLKIQRTERGDSAVYLCASSLFDGPVETQYFGPGTRLLVL.

The V and J genes are TRBV9 and TRBJ2-5; 8 nucleotides match TRBD2. V lost 4 bases and J lost 5; bases outside the gene matches: 10. The length of the CDR3 is 15 residues. CDR1 and CDR2 from the germline V gene are SGDLS and YYNGEE. The CDR3 coding sequence is TGTGCCAGCAGCACCACGGGGGGGGCGCGTGAGACCCAGTACTTC. Amino acids: CASSTTGGARETQYF. Full variable domain (rest looked up from reference TRBV9 and TRBJ2-5): DSGVTQTPKHLITATGQRVTLRCSPRSGDLSVYWYQQSLDQGLQFLIQYYNGEERAKGNILERFSAQQFPDLHSELNLSSLELGDSALYFCASSTTGGARETQYFGPGTRLLVL.

To note about this clonotype: This sequence is one base from a far larger clone and is likely a read error. This sequence joins TRBV6-1 and TRBJ2-7; D is unresolved. Deletions cut 1 base from V and 5 bases from J, with 15 bases between. The CDR3 loop spans 15 amino acids. The V gene's germline CDR1 is MNHNS and CDR2 SASEGT. The CDR3 bases are TGTGCCAGCAGTGAAGATCTGGGAACCACCCACGAGCAGTACTTC. This translates into CASSEDLGTTHEQYF.

This rearrangement joins TRBV5-1 to TRBJ2-7; no definite D call. V shed 5 bases and J shed 1 base, with 13 bases lying between them. This CDR3 comprises 14 residues. The germline V gene encodes CDR1 SGHRS and CDR2 YFSETQ. The CDR3 bases are TGCGCCAGCAGTATTCAGGCGTTATCCTACGAGCAGTACTTC. Translating gives CASSIQALSYEQYF.

This CDR3 is CATLGRESYEQYF. CDR3 in DNA: TGTGCCACCCTTGGGCGGGAGAGCTACGAGCAGTACTTC. This rearrangement joins TRBV6-2 or TRBV6-3 to TRBJ2-7; 7 bases are shared with TRBD2. The V segment lost 10 bases and the J segment 3 bases; nucleotides outside the gene matches: 9. Germline CDR1 is MNHEY and CDR2 is SVGEGT. This CDR3 spans 13 amino acids.

A word on this clonotype: Possible read error: a much larger clone is one base away. The chain has TRBV10-1 and TRBJ2-7, with D unresolved. This CDR3 contains 14 residues. Per germline, CDR1 WNHNN and CDR2 SYGVQD (reference sequence). CDR3: CVSSDDMSSYEQYF. The CDR3 DNA reads TGCGTCAGCAGTGATGACATGAGCTCCTACGAGCAGTACTTC.

The chain combines TRBV20-1 with TRBJ2-1; 7 bases fit TRBD2. The germline V gene encodes CDR1 DFQATT and CDR2 SNEGSKA (reference sequence). The CDR3 covers 11 residues. CDR3 in amino acids: CSGRKIDEQFF. The CDR3 DNA reads TGCAGCGGGAGGAAGATAGATGAGCAGTTCTTC.

In its sample, this clonotype was seen many times. The chain joins TRBV28 to TRBJ1-1; the D gene is possibly TRBD1 (6 bases). CDR1 and CDR2 from the germline V gene are MDHEN and SYDVKM. V was cut by 10 bases and J by 1 base, with 13 bases left in between. CDR3 length equals 13 residues. CDR3 in DNA: TGTGCCACCTACCCCAGGGGGAACACTGAAGCTTTCTTT. Protein sequence: CATYPRGNTEAFF. The variable domain in full, completed from reference TRBV28 and TRBJ1-1, reads DVKVTQSSRYLVKRTGEKVFLECVQDMDHENMFWYRQDPGLGLRLIYFSYDVKMKEKGDIPEGYSVSREKKERFSLILESASTNQTSMYLCATYPRGNTEAFFGQGTRLTVV.